These 19 T cell receptor beta chains came from one sample sequenced in a study of CD8+ T cells in alopecia areata. Investigators isolated RNA and reverse transcribed it into cDNA to act as the sequencing template. Here immunoSEQ multiplex PCR was the method, and the copy in TCRdb shows in-frame clones only, minus some. The sample records approximately 150,000 clones, around 51% being singletons. Source: CD4+ T cells sorted from blood, taken at week 0. The receptors stem from a human donor with alopecia areata.

This chain joins TRBV30 and TRBJ1-2; TRBD1 matches at 9 bases. Germline CDR1 is GTSNPN and CDR2 is SVGIG (reference sequence). Trimming removed 0 bases from V and 5 bases from J; junction bases left unmatched: 4. The CDR3 length is 14 residues. CDR3 bases: TGTGCCTGGAGTGTAGGACAGGGGATTTATGGCTACACCTTC. This gives the protein CAWSVGQGIYGYTF.

The V call is TRBV29-1, the J call TRBJ2-3; D remains unclear. The V and J ends lost 3 bases and 0 bases respectively, with 10 bases between them. CDR1 and CDR2 from the germline V gene are SQVTM and ANQGSEA. The CDR3 extends over 14 amino acids. The CDR3 here is CSVDDNRSTDTQYF. For the CDR3, the DNA is TGCAGCGTTGATGATAACCGCAGCACAGATACGCAGTATTTT.

The V gene is TRBV4-1, the J gene TRBJ1-5; the D is unclear. Germline V gene data show CDR1 as MGHRA and CDR2 as YSYEKL. Trimming took 4 bases from V and 1 from J, leaving 14 bases between them. CDR3 length equals 16 residues. CDR3 in amino acids: CASSPQPGKSNQPQHF. CDR3 DNA: TGCGCCAGCAGCCCCCAACCGGGGAAAAGCAATCAGCCCCAGCATTTT.

The rearrangement joins TRBV9 to TRBJ2-7, with 10 bases lining up with TRBD2. The trim removed 0 bases at V and 4 bases at J, leaving 1 base unmatched. CDR3 length: 14 amino acids. Per germline, CDR1 SGDLS and CDR2 YYNGEE. The CDR3 here is CASSVASGSYEQYF. CDR3 sequence (DNA): TGTGCCAGCAGCGTAGCTAGCGGGAGTTACGAGCAGTACTTC.

This chain uses TRBV10-3 with TRBJ2-1, with 8 bases matching TRBD2. With 1 base clipped from V and 6 bases from J, the junction kept 5 bases outside the gene matches. There are 15 residues in the CDR3. Looked up from germline, CDR1 is ENHRY and CDR2 is SYGVKD. CDR3 bases: TGTGCCATCAGTGAGTTTGCGGGAGGTCGCAATGAGCAGTTCTTC. This codes for CAISEFAGGRNEQFF.

The chain couples TRBV29-1 to TRBJ2-7, with 7 bases that match TRBD2. V trimming: 5 bases; J trimming: 1 base; junction bases outside the gene matches: 8. The CDR3 contains 14 residues. CDR1 is SQVTM, CDR2 ANQGSEA, per germline. This chain's CDR3 is CSVYDIGRSYEQYF. CDR3 sequence (DNA): TGCAGCGTTTATGACATCGGGAGGTCCTACGAGCAGTACTTC.

This clone came up once. The chain joins TRBV5-1 to TRBJ2-7, with 9 bases matching TRBD1. CDR3 length: 15 residues. The V and J ends lost 4 bases and 4 bases, in that order; junction bases with no gene match: 9. The V gene's germline CDR1 is SGHRS and CDR2 YFSETQ. The CDR3 loop reads CASSPGTGMVYEQYF. The CDR3 nucleotides are TGCGCCAGCAGCCCCGGGACAGGGATGGTGTACGAGCAGTACTTC.

V usage is TRBV7-6 and J usage is TRBJ2-1; D unclear. Germline lookup yields CDR1 SGHVS and CDR2 FNYEAQ. Trimming shortened V by 5 bases and J by 2 bases, and 13 bases separated the two germline ends. The CDR3 has 15 amino acids. CDR3 sequence reads: CASSPGDMAYNEQFF. The CDR3 DNA reads TGTGCCAGCAGCCCTGGGGATATGGCCTACAATGAGCAGTTCTTC.

The V call is TRBV6-1, the J call TRBJ2-5, with D maybe TRBD2 (8 bases). V lost 1 base, J lost 4 bases, and 22 bases lay in between. The CDR3 sequence is 18 residues long. Germline V gene sequence: CDR1 MNHNS, CDR2 SASEGT. This CDR3 reads CASSEEGAKRERGETQYF. CDR3 in DNA: TGTGCCAGCAGTGAAGAGGGGGCTAAGCGGGAGAGGGGAGAGACCCAGTACTTC.

This clone occurred a few times. The CDR3 spells CASSPRQEDTGELFF. CDR3 sequence (DNA): TGTGCCAGCAGCCCCCGACAGGAAGACACCGGGGAGCTGTTTTTT. This chain connects TRBV7-9 to TRBJ2-2, with D maybe TRBD1 (6 bases). Per germline, CDR1 SEHNR and CDR2 FQNEAQ (reference sequence). Between the trimmed V and J ends, which lost 5 bases and 3 bases, there was a span of 13 bases. The CDR3 covers 15 residues.

The J gene is TRBJ2-7, the V gene TRBV6-1, with D possibly matching TRBD1 (5 bases). The V and J ends lost 0 bases and 4 bases respectively, with 10 bases between them. This CDR3 has 14 amino acids. Germline lookup yields CDR1 MNHNS and CDR2 SASEGT. This chain's CDR3 is CASSEAAGLYEQYF. CDR3 in DNA: TGTGCCAGCAGTGAAGCTGCAGGGCTATACGAGCAGTACTTC.

The table lists this clone with a few counts. The V call is TRBV2, the J call TRBJ1-1; maybe TRBD1 (6 bases). Germline V gene sequence: CDR1 SNHLY, CDR2 FYNNEI. Deletions cut 5 bases from V and 1 base from J, with 14 bases between. This CDR3 is built from 15 residues. The DNA for the CDR3 is TGTGCCAGCAGTCTACAGGGTACCCAGAACACTGAAGCTTTCTTT. Translating gives CASSLQGTQNTEAFF.

The chain employs TRBV5-1 and TRBJ2-7; D is unresolved. Germline assignment: CDR1 SGHRS and CDR2 YFSETQ. CDR3 length equals 13 residues. V lost 4 bases and J lost 3, with 11 bases in between. The CDR3 nucleotides are TGCGCCAGCAGCACCGGGTCCGGCTACGAGCAGTACTTC. Translation: CASSTGSGYEQYF.

The gene calls are TRBV5-1 and TRBJ2-7, with D possibly matching TRBD2 (6 bases). The germline gives CDR1 SGHRS, CDR2 YFSETQ. The CDR3 covers 15 residues. The ends were cut back, 0 bases at V and 3 bases at J, with 13 bases in the middle. The CDR3 spells CASSLVSGVIYEQYF. CDR3 nucleotides: TGCGCCAGCAGCTTGGTGTCGGGAGTCATCTACGAGCAGTACTTC. The full variable domain, in which reference TRBV5-1 and TRBJ2-7 provide the parts outside the CDR3, is KAGVTQTPRYLIKTRGQQVTLSCSPISGHRSVSWYQQTPGQGLQFLFEYFSETQRNKGNFPGRFSGRQFSNSRSEMNVSTLELGDSALYLCASSLVSGVIYEQYFGPGTRLTVT.

The rearrangement uses TRBV19 and TRBJ2-7, with D maybe TRBD2 (6 bases). Trimming removed 4 bases from V and 2 bases from J, with 12 bases in between. The CDR3 runs to 14 residues. Germline V gene data show CDR1 as LNHDA and CDR2 as SQIVND (reference sequence). CDR3 sequence reads: CASSRAGPAYEQYF. The DNA of the CDR3 is TGTGCCAGTAGTAGAGCGGGTCCAGCCTACGAGCAGTACTTC.

This clone showed up just a few times. V usage is TRBV19 and J usage is TRBJ1-5; perhaps TRBD1 as D (5 bases). This CDR3 is 14 amino acids long. Trimming removed 6 bases at V and 6 bases at J, with 15 bases between. Per the germline V gene, CDR1 is LNHDA and CDR2 is SQIVND (reference sequence). The CDR3 coding sequence is TGTGCCAGTAGGGGGACCCGGGACGGTCAGCCCCAGCATTTT. Translation gives CASRGTRDGQPQHF. Using reference TRBV19 and TRBJ1-5 for the parts outside the CDR3, the full variable domain is DGGITQSPKYLFRKEGQNVTLSCEQNLNHDAMYWYRQDPGQGLRLIYYSQIVNDFQKGDIAEGYSVSREKKESFPLTVTSAQKNPTAFYLCASRGTRDGQPQHFGDGTRLSIL.

This chain connects TRBV5-1 to TRBJ2-5, with TRBD2 matching over 8 bases. The CDR3 sequence is 16 residues long. Germline CDR1 is SGHRS and CDR2 is YFSETQ. V lost 7 bases and J lost 4; bases outside the gene matches: 15. CDR3 amino acids: CASRYMTHLAGETQYF. CDR3 nucleotide sequence: TGCGCCAGCCGCTATATGACCCACCTAGCGGGAGAGACCCAGTACTTC.

V gene TRBV29-1 combines with J gene TRBJ2-1; D is uncertain. Germline CDR1 is SQVTM and CDR2 is ANQGSEA. This CDR3 has 13 residues. The V gene lost 5 bases and the J gene lost 4 bases, with 12 bases spanning the gap. The CDR3, as DNA: TGCAGCGTTTACGAGTTCTTGTACAATGAGCAGTTCTTC. Translating it yields CSVYEFLYNEQFF.

The chain is built from TRBV29-1 and TRBJ1-4; D is unclear. Germline V lookup: CDR1 SQVTM, CDR2 ANQGSEA. The CDR3 runs to 13 residues. V was trimmed by 4 bases and J by 7 bases, leaving 13 bases between them. The CDR3 sequence is CSVVGTRGEKLFF. CDR3 in DNA: TGCAGCGTTGTAGGCACGAGAGGTGAAAAACTGTTTTTT.